The 24 T cell receptor beta chains reported below all come from one sample, sequenced in a study of cytomegalovirus exposure and HLA in healthy donors. Using immunoSEQ multiplex PCR, the repertoire was profiled, and TCRdb retains in-frame clones only, with some absent. The profile shows tens of thousands of clones, around 93% of them singletons. Sequences were obtained from PBMCs. The receptors here all came from a man aged 18 to 35 in good health and CMV-seronegative.

The chain recombines TRBV6-6 with TRBJ2-1, with D possibly TRBD1 on 7 matching bases. From germline, CDR1 is MNHNY and CDR2 SVGAGI (reference sequence). There are 16 residues in the CDR3. The V gene lost 5 bases and the J gene lost 4 bases, with 18 bases spanning the gap. The CDR3 nucleotides are TGTGCCAGCAGTACCCGAGGGGGCGGGAATTACAATGAGCAGTTCTTC. Translated, it gives CASSTRGGGNYNEQFF.

The chain joins TRBV19 to TRBJ2-2; TRBD1 aligns across 7 bases. Germline V CDR1 and CDR2: LNHDA, SQIVND (reference sequence). V lost 5 bases to trimming and J lost 7 bases; unmatched junction nucleotides: 10. The CDR3 is 15 residues long. The CDR3 sequence: CASSHTTGLVGELFF. The CDR3 nucleotides read TGTGCCAGTAGTCACACGACAGGGCTGGTCGGGGAGCTGTTTTTT.

The rearrangement links TRBV10-3 to TRBJ2-1, with 10 positions matching TRBD1. Germline loops: CDR1 ENHRY, CDR2 SYGVKD. With 4 bases clipped from V and 10 bases from J, the junction kept 4 bases outside the gene matches. The CDR3 is 13 residues long. The chain's CDR3 is CAISGDRGQEQFF. Written as DNA, the CDR3 is TGTGCCATCAGTGGGGACAGGGGACAAGAGCAGTTCTTC.

The chain has TRBV6-5 and TRBJ2-6; weak D call: TRBD2 (6 bases). CDR3 length equals 15 residues. Per the germline V gene, CDR1 is MNHEY and CDR2 is SVGAGI. With 5 bases removed from V and 4 bases from J, the gap between germline ends came to 12 bases. CDR3 nucleotide sequence: TGTGCCAGCAGTCTTCAGGGAGGAGGGGCCAACGTCCTGACTTTC. Translated: CASSLQGGGANVLTF.

This chain joins TRBV27 and TRBJ1-2; D possibly corresponds to TRBD1 (5 bases). The V and J ends lost 3 bases and 8 bases respectively, with 22 bases between them. The V gene's germline CDR1 is MNHEY and CDR2 SMNVEV (reference sequence). There are 16 residues in the CDR3. The CDR3: CASSLLSGTGRLGYTF. CDR3 DNA sequence: TGTGCCAGCAGTTTGCTCTCCGGGACGGGGAGGTTAGGCTACACCTTC.

Worth noting for this clone: The junction and the germline gene differ at one end; a read error may be behind it. This chain joins TRBV7-7 and TRBJ2-3; possible D gene TRBD2, 7 bases. This CDR3 has 15 amino acids. CDR1 is SSHAT and CDR2 is FNYEAQ in the germline V gene (reference sequence). The CDR3 coding sequence is TGTGCTAGCAGCTTAGGGGGGGTTCGCACAGATACGCAGTATTTT. Translation gives CASSLGGVRTDTQYF.

The genes are TRBV29-1 and TRBJ1-1, with TRBD1 identical over 8 bases. V lost 4 bases to trimming and J lost 0 bases; unmatched junction nucleotides: 7. Germline lookup yields CDR1 SQVTM and CDR2 ANQGSEA. CDR3 size: 15 residues. CDR3 coding DNA: TGCAGCGTTGCAGGTACAGGGGGGGTGAACACTGAAGCTTTCTTT. Amino acids: CSVAGTGGVNTEAFF.

The rearrangement joins TRBV7-2 to TRBJ2-1, with a possible D match to TRBD2 (6 bases). In germline, CDR1 is SGHTA, CDR2 FQGNSA. This CDR3 comprises 16 residues. The germline V and J ends were trimmed by 1 base and 5 bases, with 15 bases remaining between them. The CDR3 sequence is CASSLGPPGVNNEQFF. The CDR3 nucleotides are TGTGCCAGCAGCTTAGGGCCCCCGGGGGTCAACAATGAGCAGTTCTTC.

The chain has TRBV28 and TRBJ2-7; D perhaps matches TRBD2 (5 bases). Germline loops: CDR1 MDHEN, CDR2 SYDVKM. The length of the CDR3 is 14 residues. Deletions cut 5 bases from V and 0 bases from J, with 11 bases between. CDR3 residues: CASSPPRASYEQYF. The CDR3, as DNA: TGTGCCAGCAGTCCGCCGCGGGCCTCCTACGAGCAGTACTTC.

The J gene is TRBJ1-5, the V gene TRBV30; maybe TRBD1 (5 bases). The CDR3 contains 17 residues. V dropped 3 bases and J dropped 4 bases, with 22 bases sitting between them. Germline V gene data show CDR1 as GTSNPN and CDR2 as SVGIG (reference sequence). CDR3: CAWSPYGPDSLNQPQHF. The CDR3 DNA reads as TGTGCCTGGAGCCCGTATGGTCCCGACAGTTTGAATCAGCCCCAGCATTTT.

The chain recombines TRBV7-3 with TRBJ2-1; D possibly corresponds to TRBD2 (6 bases). The CDR3 contains 16 residues. Looked up from germline, CDR1 is SGHTA and CDR2 is FQGTGA. Between the trimmed V and J ends, which lost 1 base and 1 base, there was a span of 11 bases. CDR3 protein: CASSLRGGTSYNEQFF. Here the CDR3 DNA reads TGTGCCAGCAGCTTAAGAGGCGGGACGTCCTACAATGAGCAGTTCTTC.

CDR3 loop: CASSSAGLGTGELFF. CDR3 coding DNA: TGTGCCAGCAGCTCCGCGGGGCTCGGCACCGGGGAGCTGTTTTTT. V gene TRBV6-5 combines with J gene TRBJ2-2; possibly TRBD2 for D (6 bases). This CDR3 contains 15 residues. V was trimmed by 6 bases and J by 4 bases, leaving 15 bases between them. The V gene's germline CDR1 is MNHEY and CDR2 SVGAGI.

The rearrangement links TRBV10-3 to TRBJ1-4, with no clear D. The CDR3 totals 15 residues. Germline V gene sequence: CDR1 ENHRY, CDR2 SYGVKD. Trimming removed 0 bases at V and 8 bases at J, with 13 bases between. The CDR3 coding sequence is TGTGCCATCAGTGAGTCCTCGGGGTTGTCCGAAAAACTGTTTTTT. It encodes CAISESSGLSEKLFF.

The chain links TRBV5-1 to TRBJ2-7; a weak D match, TRBD2 (6 bases). The CDR3 runs to 15 residues. Germline V gene data show CDR1 as SGHRS and CDR2 as YFSETQ. Between the trimmed V and J ends, which lost 0 bases and 2 bases, there was a span of 12 bases. This CDR3 is CASSLAAGRTYEQYF. The CDR3 bases are TGCGCCAGCAGCTTGGCTGCAGGGAGGACCTACGAGCAGTACTTC.

V is TRBV6-1 and J is TRBJ1-5; D gene unclear. The CDR3 consists of 11 residues. Germline CDR1 MNHNS, CDR2 SASEGT. Trimming cost V 6 bases and J 4 bases, with 4 bases left between them. The CDR3 nucleotides are TGTGCCAGCAGGGAGAATCAGCCCCAGCATTTT. This translates into CASRENQPQHF.

V usage is TRBV9 and J usage is TRBJ2-3, with 12 bases aligning to TRBD2. Germline-derived CDR1 and CDR2 are SGDLS and YYNGEE. The V gene end was trimmed by 2 bases and the J gene end by 0 bases; junction bases not matched to a gene: 13. CDR3 length: 20 amino acids. CDR3 coding DNA: TGTGCCAGCAGCGTTAGACCCGGACTAGCGGGAACCCAAAGCACAGATACGCAGTATTTT. Its translation is CASSVRPGLAGTQSTDTQYF.

The J gene is TRBJ1-2, the V gene TRBV5-1; 8 bases fit TRBD1. With V trimmed by 4 bases and J by 4 bases, 12 bases remained unmatched. The CDR3 runs to 16 residues. Germline V lookup: CDR1 SGHRS, CDR2 YFSETQ. The CDR3 DNA reads TGCGCCAGCAGCATACGGACAGGGACGGGCGGCTATGGCTACACCTTC. Encoded protein: CASSIRTGTGGYGYTF.

The chain links TRBV7-3 to TRBJ2-1, with TRBD2 matching 10 bases. Trimming took 5 bases from V and 5 from J; bases not matched to a gene: 15. Germline V gene lookup returns CDR1 SGHTA and CDR2 FQGTGA. The CDR3 contains 18 residues. Written as DNA, the CDR3 is TGTGCCAGCAGCCCAGGGCTAGCGGGAGTCGCCGAGGACAATGAGCAGTTCTTC. Amino acid sequence: CASSPGLAGVAEDNEQFF.

The chain couples TRBV4-2 to TRBJ2-7; no reliable D call. The V gene lost 1 base and the J gene lost 3 bases, with 19 bases spanning the gap. The CDR3 spans 17 residues. The germline gives CDR1 LGHNA, CDR2 YNFKEQ. The CDR3 coding sequence is TGTGCCAGCAGCCAAGCTTTCTACTCAAGACTTGACTACGAGCAGTACTTC. Its translation: CASSQAFYSRLDYEQYF.

The J gene is TRBJ2-1, the V gene TRBV29-1; TRBD2 might be the D (5 bases). There are 14 residues in the CDR3. The germline CDR1 and CDR2 sequences are SQVTM and ANQGSEA. V shed 5 bases and J shed 2 bases, with 13 bases lying between them. CDR3 protein: CSVFTRETYNEQFF. CDR3 nucleotide sequence: TGCAGCGTTTTTACCCGGGAAACCTACAATGAGCAGTTCTTC.

In its sample, this clone was seen once. The V gene is TRBV7-6, the J gene TRBJ2-7; 12 positions agree with TRBD2. V trimming: 2 bases; J trimming: 7 bases; junction bases outside the gene matches: 3. Germline-derived CDR1 and CDR2 are SGHVS and FNYEAQ. The CDR3 totals 14 residues. CDR3 protein: CASSLILAGGEQYF. CDR3 DNA sequence: TGTGCCAGCAGCTTAATACTAGCGGGAGGAGAGCAGTACTTC.

The CDR3 sequence is CASSLDRGRRGDTQYF. Here the CDR3 DNA reads TGTGCCAGCAGCTTAGACCGCGGGAGAAGAGGGGATACGCAGTATTTT. V is TRBV7-2 and J is TRBJ2-3; 7 bases line up with TRBD2. The junction had 10 bases not matched to a gene; V was cut back by 1 base and J by 6 bases. This CDR3 comprises 16 residues. Germline assignment: CDR1 SGHTA and CDR2 FQGNSA.

The rearrangement joins TRBV19 to TRBJ1-1; a possible D gene is TRBD1 (6 bases). CDR1 LNHDA and CDR2 SQIVND come from the germline V gene (reference sequence). With 7 bases removed from V and 5 bases from J, the gap between germline ends came to 20 bases. The CDR3 has 15 amino acids. In DNA form, the CDR3 reads TGTGCCAGTAACCTTTTACGAGGGGGGGAGACTGAAGCTTTCTTT. Translated: CASNLLRGGETEAFF.

This clone was observed a few times. At one end, the junction sequence differs from germline, possibly due to a read error. This chain uses TRBV7-8 with TRBJ2-7, with 7 bases matching TRBD1. The CDR3 consists of 12 residues. CDR1 SGHVS and CDR2 FQNEAQ come from the germline V gene. This chain's CDR3 is CASSFYVGQETF. Written as DNA, the CDR3 is TGTGCCAGCAGCTTTTACGTTGGACAGGAGACGTTC.